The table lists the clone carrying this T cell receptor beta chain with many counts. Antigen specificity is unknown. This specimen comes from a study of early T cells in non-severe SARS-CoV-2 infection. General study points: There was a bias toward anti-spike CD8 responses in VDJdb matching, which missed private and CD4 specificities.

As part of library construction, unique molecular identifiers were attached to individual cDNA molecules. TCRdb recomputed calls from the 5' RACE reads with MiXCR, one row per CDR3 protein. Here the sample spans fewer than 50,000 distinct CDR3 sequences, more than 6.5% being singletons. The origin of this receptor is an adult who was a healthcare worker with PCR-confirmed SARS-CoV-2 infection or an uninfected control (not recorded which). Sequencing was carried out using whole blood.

The CDR3 DNA is TGTGCCAGCAGCCGACTGGGGGAGAACTACGAGCAGTACTTC. This codes for CASSRLGENYEQYF. The chain couples TRBV7-9 to TRBJ2-7; TRBD1 or TRBD2 may be the D gene (5 bases each). The germline V and J ends were trimmed by 5 bases and 3 bases, with 14 bases remaining between them. CDR1 is SEHNR, CDR2 FQNEAQ, per germline (reference sequence). The CDR3 loop spans 14 amino acids.